The 8 T cell receptor beta chains given below trace back to one sample, sequenced in a study of T cells in Graves' hyperthyroidism and ophthalmopathy. The source material, RNA transcripts, was used to amplify TCR beta CDR3 regions. The HTBI primer set drove a first-round RT-PCR of the TCR CDR3. Each CDR3 protein gets one entry after TCRdb re-called the multiplex PCR reads with MiXCR. The sample includes hundreds of thousands of distinct CDR3 sequences, about 12% of them seen just once. Specimen: blood. The receptors stem from a woman aged 18-29 years with Graves' hyperthyroidism.

The genes are TRBV29-1 and TRBJ1-2; D unclear. The length of the CDR3 is 10 residues. V was pared by 6 bases and J by 7 bases, with 9 bases between. Germline V gives CDR1 SQVTM, CDR2 ANQGSEA. Written as DNA, the CDR3 is TGCAGCGTCGCCTCGAGTGGCTACACCTTC. It is translated as CSVASSGYTF.

This clonotype was seen ten or more times. This chain uses TRBV5-1 with TRBJ1-2; a possible D gene is TRBD1 (6 bases). The germline gives CDR1 SGHRS, CDR2 YFSETQ. The CDR3 contains 14 residues. Deletions cut 4 bases from V and 6 bases from J, with 16 bases between. The CDR3 coding sequence is TGCGCCAGCAGCAGGCAGGGGTTTGAAGATGGCTACACCTTC. Translating it yields CASSRQGFEDGYTF.

Concerning this clonotype: The junction departs from germline at one end; a sequencing error may be responsible. This chain uses TRBV4-2 with TRBJ2-2, with D possibly TRBD2 on 6 matching bases. The CDR3 consists of 14 residues. The germline CDR1 and CDR2 sequences are LGHNA and YNFKEQ. CDR3 protein: CASSTHQRTGGLFF. CDR3 nucleotides: TGTGCCAGCAGCACCCACCAAAGAACCGGGGGGCTGTTTTTT.

This clonotype was seen only a few times. The V and J genes are TRBV19 and TRBJ1-5; 9 nucleotides agree with TRBD1. This CDR3 is built from 15 residues. The junction had 5 bases not matched to a gene; V was cut back by 2 bases and J by 6 bases. From germline, CDR1 is LNHDA and CDR2 SQIVND (reference sequence). In DNA form, the CDR3 reads TGTGCCAGTAGTATAAAAGGGACAGGGCGTCAGCCCCAGCATTTT. It translates to CASSIKGTGRQPQHF.

This clonotype has only a few counts. The chain combines TRBV11-3 with TRBJ2-3, with a tentative D call TRBD1 (6 bases). The CDR3 is 15 residues long. Germline V gene lookup returns CDR1 SGHNT and CDR2 YENEEA. Trimming took 5 bases from V and 5 from J, leaving 17 bases between them. The CDR3 nucleotides read TGTGCCAGCAGCCCCCAGGGGACCCGGGGAGATACGCAGTATTTT. It specifies CASSPQGTRGDTQYF.

The sample holds many counts of this clonotype. The V and J genes are TRBV29-1 and TRBJ1-3; D remains ambiguous. CDR1 is SQVTM and CDR2 is ANQGSEA in the germline V gene. The CDR3 is 12 amino acids. Deletions cut 6 bases from V and 0 bases from J, with 6 bases between. The CDR3 coding sequence is TGCAGCGTCACAATCTCTGGAAACACCATATATTTT. This translates into CSVTISGNTIYF.

The chain is built from TRBV3-1 and TRBJ1-2; D is ambiguous. V dropped 5 bases and J dropped 7 bases, with 17 bases sitting between them. The CDR3 loop spans 14 amino acids. The germline gives CDR1 LGHDT, CDR2 YNNKEL (reference sequence). The CDR3 here is CASSARLSAGGYTF. DNA for the CDR3: TGTGCCAGCAGCGCACGGCTCTCGGCGGGTGGCTACACCTTC. Together with reference TRBV3-1 and TRBJ1-2, the CDR3 gives the full variable domain: DTAVSQTPKYLVTQMGNDKSIKCEQNLGHDTMYWYKQDSKKFLKIMFSYNNKELIINETVPNRFSPKSPDKAHLNLHINSLELGDSAVYFCASSARLSAGGYTFGSGTRLTVV.

This clonotype appeared many times. The CDR3 here is CASSSGNQETQYF. The DNA of the CDR3 is TGTGCCAGCAGCTCCGGGAACCAAGAGACCCAGTACTTC. This sequence joins TRBV7-2 and TRBJ2-5; D might be TRBD2 (5 bases). CDR3 length: 13 residues. Germline V gives CDR1 SGHTA, CDR2 FQGNSA. Trimming pared 4 bases from V and 0 bases from J, leaving 6 bases between.